Below, 19 T cell receptor beta chains from the same sample are listed, as sequenced in a study of PD-L1 blockade in urothelial cancer. Time point described: pretreatment peripheral blood. Profiling relied on immunoSEQ multiplex PCR, and the TCRdb table lists in-frame clones only, not all of them. The sample includes roughly 45,000 clones, more than 70% seen only once; the top ten take around 15%. The sequencing here drew on PBMCs, taken around atezolizumab (anti-PD-L1) treatment. The receptors derive from a man between 60 and 75 years old with urothelial cancer.

A few counts support this clone. J is TRBJ2-5 and V is TRBV7-2; 10 bases map to TRBD2. This CDR3 contains 15 residues. Germline V gene data show CDR1 as SGHTA and CDR2 as FQGNSA. Trimming cost V 5 bases and J 5 bases; bases outside gene matches: 8. CDR3 coding DNA: TGTGCCAGCAGCCTACTAGCGGGGACAAGTGAGACCCAGTACTTC. It translates to CASSLLAGTSETQYF.

J is TRBJ2-3 and V is TRBV4-1, with 9 positions matching TRBD2. J gave up 2 bases and V 3 bases, and 9 bases lay outside the gene matches. In germline, CDR1 is MGHRA, CDR2 YSYEKL. The CDR3 extends over 17 amino acids. Here the CDR3 reads CASSQETTSGSTDTQYF. The CDR3, as DNA: TGCGCCAGCAGCCAGGAAACGACTAGCGGATCCACAGATACGCAGTATTTT.

This clone was counted once. The chain links TRBV5-4 to TRBJ2-1, with D tentatively TRBD2 (5 bases). V was cut by 0 bases and J by 6 bases, with 10 bases left in between. The germline V gene encodes CDR1 SGHNT and CDR2 YYREEE (reference sequence). The CDR3 has 14 amino acids. CDR3 sequence: CASSLAGVANEQFF. CDR3 sequence (DNA): TGTGCCAGCAGCTTGGCCGGGGTGGCCAATGAGCAGTTCTTC.

The V gene is TRBV5-1, the J gene TRBJ1-4; 10 bases match TRBD1. CDR1 and CDR2 from the germline V gene are SGHRS and YFSETQ. Germline trimming cut 0 bases from V and 7 bases from J; bases unmatched to any gene: 3. CDR3 length equals 15 residues. Here the CDR3 reads CASSLGDRGGEKLFF. CDR3 DNA: TGCGCCAGCAGCTTGGGGGACAGGGGCGGTGAAAAACTGTTTTTT. The full variable domain, rest sourced from reference TRBV5-1 and TRBJ1-4, is KAGVTQTPRYLIKTRGQQVTLSCSPISGHRSVSWYQQTPGQGLQFLFEYFSETQRNKGNFPGRFSGRQFSNSRSEMNVSTLELGDSALYLCASSLGDRGGEKLFFGSGTQLSVL.

The chain links TRBV7-8 to TRBJ1-4; D not resolved. The V gene lost 4 bases and the J gene lost 6 bases, with 9 bases spanning the gap. Germline V gene sequence: CDR1 SGHVS, CDR2 FQNEAQ. The CDR3 sequence is 13 residues long. The CDR3 DNA reads as TGTGCCAGCAGCTCCCCGGTGGATGAAAAACTGTTTTTT. This translates into CASSSPVDEKLFF.

The chain uses TRBV6-1 and TRBJ2-1; D is unclear. Trimming removed 3 bases at V and 8 bases at J, with 5 bases between. This CDR3 is 11 amino acids long. Germline lookup yields CDR1 MNHNS and CDR2 SASEGT. The CDR3 coding sequence is TGTGCCAGCAGTGACTTCCATGAGCAGTTCTTC. Translating it yields CASSDFHEQFF.

V and J are TRBV11-2 and TRBJ1-2; perhaps TRBD1 as D (5 bases). Germline-derived CDR1 and CDR2 are SGHAT and FQNNGV. The CDR3 has 14 residues. The V end lost 5 bases, the J end lost 3 bases, and 13 bases lay between the germline ends. The CDR3 DNA reads TGTGCCAGCAGCCCAAGGGAGGGGTACTATGGCTACACCTTC. This translates into CASSPREGYYGYTF. The full variable domain, in which reference TRBV11-2 and TRBJ1-2 provide the parts outside the CDR3, is EAGVAQSPRYKIIEKRQSVAFWCNPISGHATLYWYQQILGQGPKLLIQFQNNGVVDDSQLPKDRFSAERLKGVDSTLKIQPAKLEDSAVYLCASSPREGYYGYTFGSGTRLTVV.

V is TRBV4-2 and J is TRBJ2-5; D remains unclear. Trimming removed 1 base from V and 0 bases from J, with 6 bases in between. CDR3 length: 14 amino acids. From germline, CDR1 is LGHNA and CDR2 YNFKEQ. The CDR3 nucleotides are TGTGCCAGCAGCCAAGGCGTTAACCAAGAGACCCAGTACTTC. This codes for CASSQGVNQETQYF.

The chain links TRBV5-1 to TRBJ2-3; possibly TRBD1 for D (8 bases). This CDR3 is 15 amino acids long. CDR1 and CDR2 (germline): SGHRS, YFSETQ. The V and J ends lost 4 bases and 6 bases respectively, with 18 bases between them. DNA for the CDR3: TGCGCCAGCAGCACCTACGACAGGGGAGGGGATACGCAGTATTTT. Amino acid sequence: CASSTYDRGGDTQYF.

The rearrangement joins TRBV5-1 to TRBJ1-2; unclear D gene. The length of the CDR3 is 15 residues. With 4 bases removed from V and 0 bases from J, the gap between germline ends came to 13 bases. The germline CDR1 and CDR2 sequences are SGHRS and YFSETQ. The CDR3 coding sequence is TGCGCCAGCAGCCCTTCGGCGGCAGCTAACTATGGCTACACCTTC. It is translated as CASSPSAAANYGYTF.

This chain uses TRBV7-2 with TRBJ2-1; TRBD2 aligns across 8 bases. CDR1 and CDR2 (germline): SGHTA, FQGNSA. V was clipped by 5 bases and J by 4 bases; unmatched bases: 4. The CDR3 extends over 14 amino acids. The CDR3 region is CASSPTSGYNEQFF. The DNA of the CDR3 is TGTGCCAGCAGCCCCACTAGCGGATACAATGAGCAGTTCTTC.

The V and J genes are TRBV7-2 and TRBJ2-7; 9 bases align to TRBD2. V lost 5 bases, J lost 0 bases, and 8 bases stayed unmatched. The CDR3 consists of 16 residues. The germline gives CDR1 SGHTA, CDR2 FQGNSA. This CDR3 reads CASSPGLAALSYEQYF. CDR3 DNA sequence: TGTGCCAGCAGCCCGGGACTAGCTGCCCTCTCCTACGAGCAGTACTTC.

The chain recombines TRBV4-2 with TRBJ1-3, with TRBD1 matching 9 bases. This CDR3 is 18 amino acids long. Germline V gene lookup returns CDR1 LGHNA and CDR2 YNFKEQ. V dropped 4 bases and J dropped 0; count of bases not matched to a gene: 10. For the CDR3, the DNA is TGTGCCAGCAGCCCAGAGGGGACAGGGTCTTCCTCTGGAAACACCATATATTTT. This translates into CASSPEGTGSSSGNTIYF.

The J gene is TRBJ2-3, the V gene TRBV5-6; maybe TRBD2 (6 bases). The CDR3 runs 14 residues. Trimming pared 4 bases from V and 1 base from J, leaving 10 bases between. Germline V CDR1 and CDR2: SGHDT, YYEEEE. The CDR3 loop reads CASSPPGGTDTQYF. CDR3 nucleotides: TGTGCCAGCAGCCCCCCGGGGGGCACAGATACGCAGTATTTT.

CDR3 residues: CASRGRLRSGNTIYF. The CDR3 DNA is TGTGCCAGCAGGGGGAGACTTCGCTCTGGAAACACCATATATTTT. V usage is TRBV28 and J usage is TRBJ1-3; no clear D gene. The CDR3 is made up of 15 amino acids. The V end was cut by 6 bases, the J end by 0 bases, with 12 bases between. CDR1 and CDR2 (germline): MDHEN, SYDVKM.

The chain couples TRBV2 to TRBJ1-3; 9 nucleotides agree with TRBD1. The junction had 2 bases not matched to a gene; V was cut back by 7 bases and J by 1 base. This CDR3 has 14 amino acids. The germline V gene has CDR1 SNHLY and CDR2 FYNNEI. CDR3 nucleotides: TGTGCCAGCAAGGGACAGGGTTCTGGAAACACCATATATTTT. Translating it yields CASKGQGSGNTIYF.

This chain links TRBV28 with TRBJ1-2; 9 nucleotides agree with TRBD1. Germline values: CDR1 MDHEN, CDR2 SYDVKM. Losses at the gene ends were 5 bases for V and 5 bases for J; bases not matched to a gene: 9. The CDR3 length is 15 residues. In DNA form, the CDR3 reads TGTGCCAGCAGTCCCGGGACAGGGAGGCTTTATGGCTACACCTTC. This translates into CASSPGTGRLYGYTF.

The chain joins TRBV28 to TRBJ2-3; 11 positions agree with TRBD1. The CDR3 has 14 amino acids. Trimming took 8 bases from V and 3 from J; bases not matched to a gene: 4. Germline loops: CDR1 MDHEN, CDR2 SYDVKM. CDR3 residues: CASGGTGGTDTQYF. The CDR3 DNA is TGTGCCAGCGGCGGGACAGGGGGAACAGATACGCAGTATTTT.

The chain carries TRBV5-1 and TRBJ2-3; 7 nucleotides line up with TRBD1. The CDR3 has 16 amino acids. Germline V CDR1 and CDR2: SGHRS, YFSETQ. Losses at the gene ends were 2 bases for V and 1 base for J; bases not matched to a gene: 7. Here the CDR3 reads CASSLTGELGTDTQYF. Written as DNA, the CDR3 is TGCGCCAGCAGCTTAACAGGGGAATTAGGCACAGATACGCAGTATTTT. The full variable domain, with the rest looked up from reference TRBV5-1 and TRBJ2-3, is KAGVTQTPRYLIKTRGQQVTLSCSPISGHRSVSWYQQTPGQGLQFLFEYFSETQRNKGNFPGRFSGRQFSNSRSEMNVSTLELGDSALYLCASSLTGELGTDTQYFGPGTRLTVL.